This entry describes one T cell receptor (beta chain). The data were taken from a study of technical replicates of blood from a few donors. Method: immunoSEQ multiplex PCR; TCRdb's copy keeps in-frame clones and lacks some. Here the sample spans 68,000 or so clones, approximately 90% being singletons. The J segment lost 1 base and the V segment lost 1 base, leaving 11 bases of the junction unmatched. The CDR3 runs to 18 residues. In germline, CDR1 is LGHNA, CDR2 YSLEER. The V and J genes are TRBV4-3 and TRBJ2-7; 9 positions agree with TRBD2. The sequenced material came from PBMCs. The sequence derives from a human donor in good health. Some clones in this sample may be carry-over from other donors' samples. This CDR3 reads CASSQGRSGLANSYEQYF. DNA for the CDR3: TGCGCCAGCAGCCAAGGAAGGTCTGGACTAGCGAATTCCTACGAGCAGTACTTC.